This TCR beta chain was sequenced in a study of T-cell memory formation after mild COVID-19. As for the study in general: Across donors, TCR clusters were largely donor specific.

This CDR3 region has 14 residues. Germline V gene data show CDR1 as LGHDT and CDR2 as YNNKEL (reference sequence). V lost 0 bases to trimming and J lost 5 bases, with 8 bases between them. The study's findings and limits: Clones that contracted from day 15 to 85 were balanced CD4/CD8, while later expanders leaned CD4+.

This clonotype appeared a few times. Its matching antigen is unknown. TCR alpha and TCR beta cDNA libraries carrying sample barcodes and UMIs were produced by 5'RACE using constant-segment primers. TCRdb fed the 5' RACE reads into MiXCR, producing one record per CDR3 protein. In the table there are a few hundred thousand distinct CDR3 sequences, over 15% of which are singletons. Sequencing was carried out using PBMCs or a T cell subset sorted from them (not recorded which). V gene TRBV3-1 combines with J gene TRBJ2-1; D gene unclear. This TCR was sampled from a man between 18 and 29 years old who had mild COVID-19 (a few samples of this study predate the infection). Cell type and time point are not known. CDR3 coding DNA: TGTGCCAGCAGCCAAGATGAGTACAACAATGAGCAGTTCTTC. This sequence encodes CASSQDEYNNEQFF.